The 25 T cell receptor beta chains below come from one sample, sequenced in a study of PD-L1 blockade in urothelial cancer. The method was immunoSEQ multiplex PCR; TCRdb's version includes in-frame clones alone and lacks a portion of them. The profile shows 25,000 to 35,000 clones, around 80% of them singletons. The time point denotes: peripheral blood 6 weeks after treatment start. The starting material was PBMCs, obtained around atezolizumab (anti-PD-L1) treatment. The receptors come from a man aged 65-85 years with urothelial cancer.

The rearrangement uses TRBV15 and TRBJ2-7, with D tentatively TRBD1 (5 bases). Germline CDR1 is LNHNV and CDR2 is YYDKDF (reference sequence). There are 15 residues in the CDR3. Trimming took off 1 base at V and 2 bases at J, with 12 bases between the two ends. The CDR3 sequence: CATSRGGQTTYEQYF. DNA for the CDR3: TGTGCCACCAGCAGAGGCGGACAAACCACCTACGAGCAGTACTTC.

The genes are TRBV9 and TRBJ2-2; D possibly corresponds to TRBD1 (5 bases). The CDR3 runs 15 residues. V was trimmed by 0 bases and J by 3 bases, leaving 9 bases between them. Per germline, CDR1 SGDLS and CDR2 YYNGEE. The CDR3 is CASSVETGYTGELFF. CDR3 DNA: TGTGCCAGCAGCGTAGAAACAGGTTACACCGGGGAGCTGTTTTTT.

The J gene is TRBJ2-7, the V gene TRBV4-3, with 8 positions matching TRBD1. V gave up 3 bases and J gave up 3 bases; unmatched junction bases: 7. This CDR3 comprises 15 residues. The germline V gene has CDR1 LGHNA and CDR2 YSLEER. The CDR3 sequence is CASSQETGAYYEQYF. DNA of the CDR3: TGCGCCAGCAGCCAGGAGACAGGGGCCTACTACGAGCAGTACTTC.

The rearrangement joins TRBV5-4 to TRBJ2-7; D may be TRBD2 (7 bases). The length of the CDR3 is 14 residues. Germline V CDR1 and CDR2: SGHNT, YYREEE (reference sequence). V lost 4 bases and J 7 bases, leaving 18 bases between the germline ends. DNA of the CDR3: TGTGCCAGCAGCCTAGGGGGAGGGCCTCGGGAGCAGTACTTC. Its protein product is CASSLGGGPREQYF.

The chain couples TRBV2 to TRBJ2-7, with 7 bases that match TRBD2. This CDR3 is 16 amino acids long. Germline V lookup: CDR1 SNHLY, CDR2 FYNNEI. After removal of 2 bases from V and 0 bases from J, the junction contained 7 bases not matched to a gene. CDR3 sequence reads: CASSEPGGSLSYEQYF. CDR3 DNA sequence: TGTGCCAGCAGTGAACCTGGCGGGAGCCTCTCCTACGAGCAGTACTTC.

The J gene is TRBJ1-1, the V gene TRBV7-9; no reliable D call. This CDR3 is 13 amino acids long. The V gene's germline CDR1 is SEHNR and CDR2 FQNEAQ (reference sequence). V was shortened by 2 bases and J by 2 bases, with 6 bases between the two germline ends. The CDR3 nucleotides are TGTGCCAGCAGCTTATACAGCAACACTGAAGCTTTCTTT. Residues: CASSLYSNTEAFF.

DNA of the CDR3: TGTGCCAGTAGTATAGATCTAATGGGAGGCGGGGAGACCCAGTACTTC. Translation: CASSIDLMGGGETQYF. This sequence joins TRBV19 and TRBJ2-5; TRBD2 might be the D (6 bases). The V end lost 0 bases, the J end lost 5 bases, and 16 bases lay between the germline ends. CDR1 and CDR2 (germline): LNHDA, SQIVND (reference sequence). There are 16 residues in the CDR3.

V and J are TRBV19 and TRBJ1-6; 8 bases agree with TRBD1. This CDR3 has 14 residues. Germline CDR1 is LNHDA and CDR2 is SQIVND (reference sequence). Losses at the gene ends were 5 bases for V and 6 bases for J; bases not matched to a gene: 3. Here the CDR3 DNA reads TGTGCCAGTAGTGCCGGGACAGGTAATTCACCCCTCCACTTT. It is translated as CASSAGTGNSPLHF.

The rearrangement links TRBV11-3 to TRBJ2-1; weak D call: TRBD1 (6 bases). There are 12 residues in the CDR3. Per germline, CDR1 SGHNT and CDR2 YENEEA. V was trimmed by 5 bases and J by 7 bases, leaving 9 bases between them. The CDR3 here is CASSARGNEQFF. The CDR3 nucleotides read TGTGCCAGCAGCGCGAGGGGGAATGAGCAGTTCTTC.

The CDR3 spells CASRETSGRKTQYF. The CDR3 nucleotides read TGTGCCAGCCGGGAGACTAGCGGGAGAAAGACCCAGTACTTC. The chain couples TRBV6-1 to TRBJ2-5, with TRBD2 matching over 12 bases. CDR3 size: 14 residues. The ends lost 8 bases at V and 6 bases at J; junction bases unmatched: 7. CDR1 is MNHNS and CDR2 is SASEGT in the germline V gene.

The genes are TRBV27 and TRBJ2-7; D might be TRBD2 (5 bases). The V gene's germline CDR1 is MNHEY and CDR2 SMNVEV (reference sequence). This CDR3 region has 15 residues. Trimming removed 0 bases from V and 2 bases from J, with 11 bases in between. The CDR3 here is CASSLSGRITYEQYF. The CDR3 DNA sequence: TGTGCCAGCAGTTTATCGGGGAGAATCACCTACGAGCAGTACTTC.

This clone was observed a few times. V usage is TRBV7-3 and J usage is TRBJ2-2, with 11 nucleotides matching TRBD2. Germline values: CDR1 SGHTA, CDR2 FQGTGA. V lost 0 bases and J lost 6; bases outside the gene matches: 0. The CDR3 length is 15 residues. Written as DNA, the CDR3 is TGTGCCAGCAGCTTAACTAGCGGGGGGGCCGGGGAGCTGTTTTTT. Protein: CASSLTSGGAGELFF.

The table lists this clone with a count of one. The rearrangement joins TRBV11-3 to TRBJ2-5; no clear D. This CDR3 is built from 14 residues. Germline-derived CDR1 and CDR2 are SGHNT and YENEEA. V lost 3 bases and J lost 1, with 9 bases in between. In DNA form, the CDR3 reads TGTGCCAGCAGCTTTGGAGAACCCCAAGAGACCCAGTACTTC. Its protein is CASSFGEPQETQYF.

The J gene is TRBJ2-7, the V gene TRBV14; 9 bases are shared with TRBD1. Unmatched junction bases numbered 9, after V lost 4 bases and J lost 2 bases. The germline CDR1 and CDR2 sequences are SGHDN and FVKESK. The CDR3 has 16 residues. The CDR3 coding sequence is TGTGCCAGCAGCCCCGCCCGACAGGGGGGTGCCTACGAGCAGTACTTC. This translates into CASSPARQGGAYEQYF.

This clone came up once. The CDR3 is CASSLARGARGEKLFF. The CDR3 DNA reads as TGTGCCAGCAGCTTAGCGCGGGGGGCAAGGGGTGAAAAACTGTTTTTT. The chain joins TRBV7-2 to TRBJ1-4; D possibly corresponds to TRBD1 (6 bases). This CDR3 region has 16 residues. Germline V CDR1 and CDR2: SGHTA, FQGNSA. Between the trimmed V and J ends, which lost 0 bases and 7 bases, there was a span of 15 bases. The full variable domain, its missing parts supplied by reference TRBV7-2 and TRBJ1-4, is GAGVSQSPSNKVTEKGKDVELRCDPISGHTALYWYRQSLGQGLEFLIYFQGNSAPDKSGLPSDRFSAERTGGSVSTLTIQRTQQEDSAVYLCASSLARGARGEKLFFGSGTQLSVL.

The chain has TRBV18 and TRBJ2-3; TRBD1 aligns across 10 bases. CDR1 and CDR2 (germline): KGHSH, LQKENI. The V gene end was trimmed by 3 bases and the J gene end by 5 bases; junction bases not matched to a gene: 5. CDR3 length equals 15 residues. CDR3 residues: CASSPPGTGVDTQYF. In DNA form, the CDR3 reads TGTGCCAGCTCACCCCCCGGGACAGGGGTAGATACGCAGTATTTT.

The chain couples TRBV5-4 to TRBJ2-5, with 9 bases fitting TRBD2. The CDR3 has 16 amino acids. The V and J ends lost 4 bases and 2 bases, in that order; junction bases with no gene match: 9. The germline gives CDR1 SGHNT, CDR2 YYREEE (reference sequence). CDR3 region: CASSPTLAGSQETQYF. CDR3 nucleotide sequence: TGTGCCAGCAGCCCGACCCTAGCGGGAAGTCAAGAGACCCAGTACTTC.

The V gene is TRBV5-1, the J gene TRBJ2-4, with D perhaps TRBD2 (6 bases). Germline V gene lookup returns CDR1 SGHRS and CDR2 YFSETQ. CDR3 length equals 15 residues. Deletions cut 1 base from V and 1 base from J, with 9 bases between. CDR3 sequence reads: CASSLSAGAKNIQYF. DNA of the CDR3: TGCGCCAGCAGCTTGTCTGCGGGGGCCAAAAACATTCAGTACTTC. The full variable domain, its missing parts supplied by reference TRBV5-1 and TRBJ2-4, is KAGVTQTPRYLIKTRGQQVTLSCSPISGHRSVSWYQQTPGQGLQFLFEYFSETQRNKGNFPGRFSGRQFSNSRSEMNVSTLELGDSALYLCASSLSAGAKNIQYFGAGTRLSVL.

V gene TRBV29-1 combines with J gene TRBJ1-1; no clear D. The V gene lost 1 base and the J gene lost 10 bases, with 10 bases spanning the gap. Germline CDR1 SQVTM, CDR2 ANQGSEA. The CDR3 contains 11 residues. CDR3 protein: CSVEVGPGAFF. In DNA form, the CDR3 reads TGCAGCGTTGAAGTGGGTCCGGGAGCTTTCTTT.

This clone was observed a single time. This sequence joins TRBV7-2 and TRBJ2-5; 7 bases fit TRBD2. Germline lookup yields CDR1 SGHTA and CDR2 FQGNSA. The CDR3 contains 13 residues. V shed 5 bases, J shed 4 bases, and the junction held 4 bases outside the gene matches. The CDR3 DNA sequence: TGTGCCAGCAGCCTCGGACTAGGAGAGACCCAGTACTTC. Residues: CASSLGLGETQYF. Supplemented by reference TRBV7-2 and TRBJ2-5, the full variable domain reads GAGVSQSPSNKVTEKGKDVELRCDPISGHTALYWYRQSLGQGLEFLIYFQGNSAPDKSGLPSDRFSAERTGGSVSTLTIQRTQQEDSAVYLCASSLGLGETQYFGPGTRLLVL.

This chain links TRBV29-1 with TRBJ1-2, with no clear D. V lost 7 bases, J lost 0 bases, and 12 bases lay in between. This CDR3 region has 13 residues. The germline V gene encodes CDR1 SQVTM and CDR2 ANQGSEA. CDR3 coding DNA: TGCAGCGCTACGCTCAATTCTAACTATGGCTACACCTTC. It encodes CSATLNSNYGYTF.

This chain links TRBV7-2 with TRBJ2-7, with 9 bases identical to TRBD1. This CDR3 region has 15 residues. The germline V gene has CDR1 SGHTA and CDR2 FQGNSA. Trimming removed 5 bases from V and 6 bases from J; junction bases left unmatched: 11. CDR3 protein: CASSPPRTGVGEQYF. The CDR3 DNA reads as TGTGCCAGCAGCCCACCTCGGACAGGGGTTGGCGAGCAGTACTTC. Based on the CDR3 plus reference TRBV7-2 and TRBJ2-7, the full variable domain is GAGVSQSPSNKVTEKGKDVELRCDPISGHTALYWYRQSLGQGLEFLIYFQGNSAPDKSGLPSDRFSAERTGGSVSTLTIQRTQQEDSAVYLCASSPPRTGVGEQYFGPGTRLTVT.

This chain joins TRBV19 and TRBJ1-2; TRBD1 is a possible D gene (6 bases). This CDR3 has 15 amino acids. Germline CDR1 and CDR2: LNHDA and SQIVND (reference sequence). V was cut by 7 bases and J by 3 bases, with 18 bases left in between. For the CDR3, the DNA is TGTGCCAGTACTCGTAAACGGGGGGCGGACTATGGCTACACCTTC. Amino acid sequence: CASTRKRGADYGYTF.

This sequence joins TRBV7-2 and TRBJ2-5; possible D gene TRBD1, 5 bases. Per the germline V gene, CDR1 is SGHTA and CDR2 is FQGNSA. Trimming stripped 1 base from V and 5 bases from J, with 11 bases between. The CDR3 runs 14 residues. CDR3 in amino acids: CASSLVVGRETQYF. DNA of the CDR3: TGTGCCAGCAGCTTAGTGGTGGGGCGCGAGACCCAGTACTTC.

V usage is TRBV19 and J usage is TRBJ1-5; D is perhaps TRBD1 (5 bases). V was pared by 4 bases and J by 3 bases, with 16 bases between. There are 16 residues in the CDR3. CDR1 and CDR2 from the germline V gene are LNHDA and SQIVND (reference sequence). CDR3 nucleotide sequence: TGTGCCAGTAGTAAAAATCCCCGACAGCTCAATCAGCCCCAGCATTTT. This encodes CASSKNPRQLNQPQHF.